This TCR beta chain comes out of a study of cytomegalovirus exposure and HLA in healthy donors. Study-wide results and caveats: High sensitivity and specificity were reportedly achieved when the classifier diagnosed cytomegalovirus status. An analysis that was carried out later associated about 17,000 TCR beta sequences with HLA alleles at 0.05 false discovery rate.

A multiplex PCR was run with 60 Vbeta primers and 13 Jbeta primers. The assay was immunoSEQ multiplex PCR, and TCRdb's table has in-frame clones only and misses some. This sample carries about 75,000 clones, with 3.5% to 4.5% going to the ten biggest clones. V was cut by 7 bases and J by 1 base, with 21 bases left in between. Germline V CDR1 and CDR2: LNHDA, SQIVND (reference sequence). The CDR3 extends over 17 amino acids. With regard to this clone: Its target is not known.

The clonotype comes from a man between 18 and 29 years old in good health and CMV-seropositive. Material for sequencing was PBMCs. V usage is TRBV19 and J usage is TRBJ2-3; a possible D gene is TRBD1 (6 bases). The CDR3 DNA follows: TGTGCCAGTACTCCCCTATACAGGGCCGCCGGCACAGATACGCAGTATTTT. This gives the protein CASTPLYRAAGTDTQYF.